The rows below give T cell receptor beta chains drawn from one sample of a study of blood T cell repertoires in COVID-19. The data were produced by immunoSEQ multiplex PCR, yet TCRdb's version contains in-frame clones alone and is incomplete. This table has approximately 210,000 clones, 75% to 90% appearing once. Source material: peripheral blood. These receptors came from a woman aged 40 to 50 with acute or convalescent COVID-19. The CDR3 runs from the conserved cysteine through the conserved F or W. Fields, in order: J gene, V gene, CDR3 protein.

>TRBJ2-1|TRBV6-6
CASWGTPSLNEQFF
>TRBJ1-2|TRBV4-2
CASSLQGQNYGYTF
>TRBJ2-3|TRBV2
CASMISGGTDTQYF
>TRBJ2-6|TRBV18
CASSRLTSETGANVLTF
>TRBJ1-3|TRBV2
CASSDDYLYSGNTIYF
>TRBJ2-4|TRBV2
CASTSGGVPKNIQYF
>TRBJ1-2|TRBV10-3
CAISDHSYGYTF
>TRBJ1-2|TRBV5-1
CASSDDSPGYTF
>TRBJ1-2|TRBV2
CASSEGTGFYGYTF
>TRBJ2-4|TRBV6-1
CASSELAGTLAKNIQYF
>TRBJ2-1|TRBV9
CASSVDIRDRGYNEQFF
>TRBJ1-3|TRBV5-1
CASSLAVGASGNTIYF
>TRBJ2-2|TRBV6-2/TRBV6-3
CASSRGTPNTGELFF
>TRBJ2-5|TRBV2
CASSVTQETQYF